What follows is one T cell receptor (beta chain) and its context. Antigen: not known. This sample was included in a study of PD-1 blockade in classical Hodgkin lymphoma. Broader study findings: At baseline, newly diagnosed patients reportedly showed less TCR diversity than healthy donors. Before treatment, complete responders showed about the same diversity as newly diagnosed patients. Why repertoires differed is undefined; disease activity or prior therapy possibly contributed.

Assay used: immunoSEQ multiplex PCR; TCRdb lists only in-frame clones, some missing. Here the sample spans fewer than 30,000 clones, approximately 78% being singletons. Every one of the patients relapsed after autologous stem cell transplantation (brentuximab vedotin exposure was variable). Reported best responses ranged across complete response, partial response or progressive disease. The receptor was isolated from a human donor with classical Hodgkin lymphoma. The specimen was peripheral blood mononuclear cells (PBMCs), collected before the second cycle of nivolumab.

The chain's CDR3 is CATSGQGAGNEQFF. CDR3 sequence (DNA): TGTGCCACCAGCGGACAGGGGGCGGGCAATGAGCAGTTCTTC. V is TRBV15 and J is TRBJ2-1; 11 bases align to TRBD1. Germline CDR1 reads LNHNV; CDR2 reads YYDKDF (reference sequence). J was trimmed by 6 bases and V by 5 bases; bases with no gene match: 3. The CDR3 runs to 14 residues.